The clone carrying this TCR beta chain was detected many times. What it binds is not known. Genes and germline come from the mouse. The missing CDR3 end, 4 residues past where the read stops, is filled in from the germline J gene. The V segment lost 5 bases and the J segment 1 base; nucleotides outside the gene matches: 4. This CDR3 contains 15 residues. Germline V gives CDR1 SGHSA, CDR2 FRNQAP. These data originate in a study of CD8+ T cells in alopecia areata. Study-wide background: Female C3H/HeJ mice aged roughly 7-11 weeks were given skin from C3H/HeJ graft donors, roughly 6-12 months old, that had spontaneous alopecia.

The study's findings and limits: Tissue-resident alphabeta T cells belonging to normal skin likewise get sequenced within scalp specimens. Elevated clonality characterized lesional scalp relative to normal scalp, particularly in alopecia totalis/universalis. Sharing of TCRs across patients appeared less clear than in mice, possibly for HLA-related reasons.

In each case, RNA was isolated and then reverse transcribed into cDNA as the sequencing template. Method: immunoSEQ multiplex PCR; TCRdb's copy keeps in-frame clones and lacks some. The data show around 290,000 clones, with none appearing a single time. It was with CD4, CD8alpha, NKG2D, NKG2ACE and other markers that pooled cutaneous lymph node cells were sorted. This sequence originates from a C3H/HeJ mouse with alopecia areata. Mouse MHC haplotype: H2-k. The sample comprised CD4+ T cells sorted from a lymph node. This chain links TRBV16 with TRBJ2-5; 9 bases are a match to TRBD2. The part of the CDR3 DNA that was read is TGTGCAAGCAGCCGGACTGGGGTTGACCAAGAC. Its protein is CASSRTGVDQD. The full CDR3 reads CASSRTGVDQDTQYF.